The clone carrying this T cell receptor beta chain was recorded many times. Antigen: not known. The CDR3 runs to 14 residues. Trimming at V came to 6 bases and at J to 5 bases, leaving 8 bases not matched to a gene. Germline V CDR1 and CDR2: ENHRY, SYGVKD. Unique molecular identifiers were linked by the library to individual cDNA molecules. One entry per CDR3 protein, called by TCRdb with MiXCR from the RACE reads. The sample lists tens of thousands of distinct CDR3 sequences; around 5.9% were seen once. The time point is: healthy volunteer bleed at 6 weeks. The template was total RNA from unfractionated whole blood. This specimen belongs to a study of human T cells and chemical hapten exposure. Study summary: Largely, small differences in pooled library volume made per-sample TCR yields vary.

Whole-study results and caveats: The number of TCRs over 1 in 1000 frequency stayed unchanged after DPC.

This receptor was taken from a human donor in good health. Some clones in this sample may be carry-over from other donors' samples. This chain links TRBV10-3 with TRBJ2-7; 9 bases fit TRBD1. Sequencing was done on a sample of whole blood. The CDR3 here is CAISSGQGSDEQYF. Written as DNA, the CDR3 is TGTGCCATCAGCTCCGGACAGGGGTCCGACGAGCAGTACTTC.